Listed below are T cell receptor beta chains from one sample, sequenced in a study of metastatic and nonmetastatic thyroid tumors. TCRdb recomputed clones from the PCR reads via MiXCR. The data show around 5,900 clones, around 35% seen once. What was sequenced was tumor tissue. These receptors were taken from a male donor with papillary thyroid cancer or a benign thyroid nodule (not recorded which). Some clones in this sample may be carry-over from other donors' samples. Both conserved end residues are part of each CDR3. The D gene is left open where the match is weak. Not every row has a clone size; where given, it reads once, few, many or a size class.

CDR3 length,J gene,D gene,clone size,V gene,CDR3 protein,CDR3 DNA
14,TRBJ2-7,TRBD1,few,TRBV28,CASRDPGQGYEHYF,TGTGCCAGCAGGGACCCGGGACAGGGGTACGAGCATTACTTC
15,TRBJ2-1,.,.,TRBV6-5,CASSYGSEGYNEQFF,TGTGCCAGCAGTTACGGTTCCGAGGGCTACAATGAGCAGTTCTTC
16,TRBJ2-7,TRBD2,few,TRBV6-2/TRBV6-3,CASSTSLAGVSYEQYF,TGTGCCAGCAGTACAAGCCTAGCGGGAGTCTCCTACGAGCAGTACTTC
13,TRBJ1-1,.,.,TRBV20-1,CSAPTLMGTEAFF,TGCAGTGCCCCGACACTCATGGGCACTGAAGCTTTCTTT
14,TRBJ1-5,TRBD1,.,TRBV6-1,CASSVDRGPQPQHF,TGTGCCAGCAGTGTCGACAGGGGGCCTCAGCCCCAGCATTTT
12,TRBJ1-2,.,.,TRBV11-3,CASSLDTYGYTF,TGTGCCAGCAGCTTAGACACCTATGGCTACACCTTC
14,TRBJ1-2,.,large,TRBV13,CASSSTRQRDGYTF,TGTGCCAGCAGCTCGACACGGCAACGCGATGGCTACACCTTC
12,TRBJ1-1,.,medium-sized,TRBV30,CAWSPTNGEAFF,TGTGCCTGGAGTCCCACGAACGGTGAAGCTTTCTTT
12,TRBJ1-4,TRBD1,.,TRBV30,CAWRQGAEKLFF,TGTGCCTGGAGACAGGGGGCTGAAAAACTGTTTTTT
15,TRBJ2-1,.,.,TRBV6-1,CASSEGITYRNEQFF,TGTGCCAGCAGCGAGGGAATAACGTATCGCAATGAGCAGTTCTTC
14,TRBJ1-5,.,.,TRBV6-1,CASRGGVRHQPQHF,TGTGCCAGCAGAGGGGGGGTTCGTCATCAGCCCCAGCATTTT
16,TRBJ1-2,TRBD1,medium-sized,TRBV6-5,CASSYIRGRGFDGYTF,TGTGCCAGCAGTTACATCAGGGGGCGCGGGTTTGATGGCTACACCTTC
17,TRBJ2-2,TRBD2,.,TRBV15,CATSRDDLAGAVGELFF,TGTGCCACCAGCAGAGATGACCTAGCGGGAGCGGTCGGGGAGCTGTTTTTT
14,TRBJ2-1,.,.,TRBV19,CASSIIGSYNEQFF,TGTGCCAGTAGTATAATCGGCTCCTACAATGAGCAGTTCTTC
16,TRBJ1-5,.,medium-sized,TRBV19,CASRSRAIGKAQPQHF,TGTGCCAGTAGATCCAGGGCGATTGGGAAAGCTCAGCCCCAGCATTTT
14,TRBJ1-6,.,few,TRBV2,CASSDKRLNSPLHF,TGTGCCAGCAGTGATAAACGCCTCAATTCACCCCTCCACTTT
12,TRBJ2-7,TRBD1,.,TRBV11-2,CASSLDRDRVHF,TGTGCCAGCAGCTTAGATCGGGACAGGGTCCACTTC
13,TRBJ2-7,.,.,TRBV6-1,CASSSKSSYGEYF,TGTGCCAGCAGTTCGAAGAGCTCCTACGGGGAGTACTTC
13,TRBJ1-5,TRBD1,.,TRBV30,CAWSTGGGQPQHF,TGTGCCTGGTCAACAGGGGGCGGTCAGCCCCAGCATTTT
14,TRBJ2-1,TRBD2,medium-sized,TRBV29-1,CSVKRGGLSYEQFF,TGCAGCGTAAAGCGGGGGGGCCTATCTTACGAGCAGTTCTTC
14,TRBJ2-3,.,few,TRBV19,CASSILPGTDTQYF,TGTGCCAGTAGTATACTCCCGGGCACAGATACGCAGTATTTT
15,TRBJ2-7,.,few,TRBV6-1,CASSGDGLSLDEQYF,TGCGCCAGCAGTGGGGACGGACTGTCCCTGGACGAGCAGTACTTC
13,TRBJ2-3,.,few,TRBV15,CATSSGGTDTQYF,TGTGCCACCAGCAGTGGCGGAACAGATACGCAGTATTTT
15,TRBJ2-7,.,.,TRBV20-1,CSARDWGSLVYEQYF,TGCAGTGCTAGAGATTGGGGGAGTTTGGTCTACGAGCAGTACTTC
13,TRBJ2-7,.,.,TRBV11-3,CASSYQEGYEQYF,TGTGCCAGCAGCTATCAGGAGGGCTACGAGCAGTACTTC
14,TRBJ1-2,.,.,TRBV4-1,CASSHDTGMDGYTF,TGCGCCAGCAGCCATGATACAGGGATGGATGGCTACACCTTC
14,TRBJ2-3,.,.,TRBV6-1,CASSGYDGTDTQYF,TGTGCCAGCAGTGGATACGATGGAACAGATACGCAGTATTTT
13,TRBJ2-1,.,.,TRBV6-2/TRBV6-3,CASSQLDSNEQFF,TGTGCCAGCAGCCAACTGGACAGCAATGAGCAGTTCTTC
12,TRBJ2-7,.,.,TRBV7-9,CASTSWEDEQYF,TGTGCCAGCACCAGTTGGGAAGACGAGCAGTACTTC
14,TRBJ1-1,TRBD1,few,TRBV6-1,CASSETGGWTEAFF,TGCGCCAGCAGTGAAACAGGGGGCTGGACTGAAGCTTTCTTT
15,TRBJ1-1,.,medium-sized,TRBV19,CASTRYTRGIDEAFF,TGTGCCAGTACCCGATACACGAGAGGTATTGATGAAGCTTTCTTT
14,TRBJ2-3,TRBD1,few,TRBV12-3/TRBV12-4,CASSTTGDTDTQYF,TGTGCCAGCAGTACGACAGGGGACACAGATACGCAGTATTTT
14,TRBJ1-5,TRBD1,.,TRBV6-1,CASIPGTGDQPQHF,TGTGCCAGCATCCCCGGGACAGGGGATCAGCCCCAGCATTTT
16,TRBJ1-3,TRBD1,.,TRBV2,CAGTGSLPLSGNTIYF,TGTGCCGGGACAGGGTCCTTACCACTCTCTGGAAACACCATATATTTT
14,TRBJ1-1,TRBD1,medium-sized,TRBV7-9,CASSFRQGESEAFF,TGTGCCAGCAGCTTCAGACAGGGGGAAAGTGAAGCTTTCTTT
14,TRBJ1-4,.,once,TRBV5-5,CASSFPTRNEKLFF,TGTGCCAGCAGCTTCCCTACACGTAATGAAAAACTGTTTTTT
15,TRBJ2-3,TRBD1,.,TRBV18,CASSPSQGAADTQYF,TGTGCCAGCTCACCCAGCCAGGGGGCGGCAGATACGCAGTATTTT
12,TRBJ2-7,.,.,TRBV20-1,CSAQNPSHEQYF,TGCAGTGCGCAAAACCCAAGTCACGAGCAGTACTTC
11,TRBJ1-1,.,.,TRBV12-3/TRBV12-4,CASHPGTEAFF,TGTGCCAGCCACCCCGGAACTGAAGCTTTCTTT
11,TRBJ2-1,.,.,TRBV28,CASSLRTEQFF,TGTGCCAGCAGTTTACGGACAGAGCAGTTCTTC
15,TRBJ2-1,TRBD2,.,TRBV27,CASSFVTSGTNEQFF,TGTGCCAGCAGTTTCGTGACTAGCGGGACCAATGAGCAGTTCTTC
14,TRBJ1-1,.,few,TRBV6-1,CASSSLTVNTEAFF,TGTGCCAGCAGTTCCCTAACAGTGAACACTGAAGCTTTCTTT
12,TRBJ2-1,.,.,TRBV6-1,CASSIGEGAQFF,TGTGCCAGCAGTATCGGCGAGGGCGCGCAGTTCTTC
16,TRBJ2-1,TRBD2,few,TRBV6-5,CASSVWTSGQYNEQFF,TGTGCCAGCAGTGTTTGGACTAGTGGGCAATACAATGAGCAGTTCTTC
12,TRBJ2-3,.,.,TRBV11-2,CASSLTGESQYF,TGTGCCAGCAGCTTAACTGGAGAATCGCAGTATTTT